This T cell receptor (beta chain) was recorded in a study of blood T cell repertoires in COVID-19. Overall study context: Samples came from the United States, Italy and Spain, spanning acute and convalescent COVID-19.

Repertoires were generated with immunoSEQ multiplex PCR, while TCRdb's copy carries only in-frame clones and drops some. Of about 160,000 clones listed, 88% are singletons. Which cohort a participant joined came from the clinical history participants gave. Symptom resolution, clearance, or two negative PCRs marked the recovered donors of Cohort 3. Trimming cost V 1 base and J 5 bases, with 8 bases left between them. This CDR3 contains 13 residues. Germline V gene sequence: CDR1 SNHLY, CDR2 FYNNEI. This TCR was recovered from a woman aged 50 to 60 who had recovered from COVID-19. The chain joins TRBV2 to TRBJ1-2; D may be TRBD1 (5 bases). Sequencing input: PBMCs or T cells enriched from blood (not recorded which). The CDR3 region has the DNA TGTGCCAGCAGTGAAGTCAGGGCTTATGGCTACACCTTC. It yields the protein CASSEVRAYGYTF. Full variable domain (missing parts from reference TRBV2 and TRBJ1-2): EPEVTQTPSHQVTQMGQEVILRCVPISNHLYFYWYRQILGQKVEFLVSFYNNEISEKSEIFDDQFSVERPDGSNFTLKIRSTKLEDSAMYFCASSEVRAYGYTFGSGTRLTVV.